The 7 T cell receptor beta chains given below trace back to one sample, sequenced in a study of tumor-infiltrating lymphocytes in oesophageal squamous cell carcinoma. TCRdb recomputed calls from the PCR reads with MiXCR, one row per CDR3 protein. The sample lists about 18,000 distinct CDR3 sequences, around 40% seen once, with roughly 38% in the top ten. Material: esophageal tumor tissue. Every receptor here comes from a male donor with esophageal squamous cell carcinoma.

Within the sample, this clonotype is medium-sized (0.01 to 0.1%). The rearrangement uses TRBV6-1 and TRBJ2-3, with D maybe TRBD1 (6 bases). The CDR3 extends over 14 amino acids. Germline loops: CDR1 MNHNS, CDR2 SASEGT. V lost 4 bases, J lost 6 bases, and 14 bases lay in between. CDR3 nucleotide sequence: TGTGCCAGCAGTGGGACAGCTTCGGGGGATACGCAGTATTTT. The encoded protein is CASSGTASGDTQYF.

This chain connects TRBV9 to TRBJ2-5; possibly TRBD1 for D (6 bases). Near its end, the DNA agrees better with TRBJ2-1, so the J call may be wrong. This CDR3 is built from 14 residues. CDR1 and CDR2 (germline): SGDLS, YYNGEE. CDR3 region: CASSVGLEGGEQFF. CDR3 bases: TGTGCCAGCAGCGTAGGGCTAGAAGGGGGTGAGCAGTTCTTC.

In regard to this clonotype: A much larger clone sits a single nucleotide away, making a read error possible. The chain joins TRBV28 to TRBJ2-3; the match to TRBD1 covers 10 bases. The DNA matches TRBJ2-1 better at its end, which makes the J call doubtful. This CDR3 comprises 15 residues. Germline V gives CDR1 MDHEN, CDR2 SYDVKM. In DNA form, the CDR3 reads TGTGCCAGCAGCCCGGGGGGGACAGGGGCCTACGAGCAGTTCTTC. Amino acids: CASSPGGTGAYEQFF.

This clonotype came up a few times. This rearrangement joins TRBV7-6 to TRBJ2-4, with D uncertain. V was cut by 2 bases and J by 2 bases, with 10 bases left in between. Germline V gene data show CDR1 as SGHVS and CDR2 as FNYEAQ. The CDR3 loop spans 15 amino acids. For the CDR3, the DNA is TGTGCCAGCAGCTTATGCCAGACCCCCAAAAACATTCAGTACTTC. It is translated as CASSLCQTPKNIQYF.

The chain couples TRBV7-3 to TRBJ2-1, with 8 bases fitting TRBD2. CDR1 SGHTA and CDR2 FQGTGA come from the germline V gene. The length of the CDR3 is 16 residues. Trimming removed 4 bases from V and 0 bases from J; junction bases left unmatched: 5. The CDR3 here is CASSWTSPSSYNEQFF. CDR3 nucleotide sequence: TGTGCCAGCAGCTGGACTAGCCCCAGCTCCTACAATGAGCAGTTCTTC.

The chain has TRBV11-2 and TRBJ2-7; no definite D call. The tail of the sequence fits TRBJ2-5 better, so the J call may be wrong. The CDR3 extends over 13 amino acids. Germline V gene lookup returns CDR1 SGHAT and CDR2 FQNNGV. The CDR3 DNA follows: TGTGCCAGCAGCGTGACACTTGGGGAGACCCAGTACTTC. It yields the protein CASSVTLGETQYF.

This clonotype is termed medium-sized. The rearrangement links TRBV7-3 to TRBJ2-1; 10 positions match TRBD1. The length of the CDR3 is 13 residues. Trimming removed 9 bases from V and 5 bases from J; junction bases left unmatched: 4. Germline CDR1 reads SGHTA; CDR2 reads FQGTGA. DNA of the CDR3: TGTGCCAGTGGGACAGGGGCCCACAATGAGCAGTTCTTC. Translated, it gives CASGTGAHNEQFF.